The clone carrying this T cell receptor (beta chain) is a singleton in its sample. Its specificity is not known. V dropped 8 bases and J dropped 0 bases, with 20 bases sitting between them. The CDR3 length is 17 residues. Germline V CDR1 and CDR2: ENHRY, SYGVKD. These data originate in a study of cytotoxic CD8 clonotypes in ibrutinib-treated CLL. Whole-study context: Across the patients, about a dozen were relapsed/refractory, more than 14 treatment-naive and some 17 IGHV unmutated. Response was recorded as partial in roughly 25 patients and complete in 2; at median 68 months, roughly 15 remained remitted and about 12 had progressed.

General study results and limits: Clonality grew at ibrutinib response; at progression, it decreased back toward baseline. Patients had baseline clonality above age-matched healthy donors, and this clonality moved with circulating CD8+ T-cell counts.

The method was immunoSEQ multiplex PCR; TCRdb's version includes in-frame clones alone and lacks a portion of them. Of approximately 200,000 clones in the sample, over 60% were seen once. This sequence joins TRBV10-3 and TRBJ2-4, with a possible D match to TRBD2 (5 bases). This TCR was recovered from a human donor with chronic lymphocytic leukemia. Source: PBMCs, taken after 24 months of ibrutinib treatment. CDR3 DNA sequence: TGTGCCATCTCGGCCGAGGAGCGGTCGGAAGCCAAAAACATTCAGTACTTC. Its translation: CAISAEERSEAKNIQYF.